This T cell receptor beta chain was sequenced for a study of blood T cells in healthy people across ages. Study-level results: As age increased, TCR beta diversity per million T cells fell in a roughly linear fashion. The diversity estimates, figures obtained from one million T cells, were considered underestimates.

Primers used in a second PCR of about 6 to 12 cycles were a sample-barcoded 5' primer and a J-beta primer mix. At least 2.5 million CDR3-containing paired-end reads were obtained per sample. MiXCR was run by TCRdb on the 5' RACE reads, yielding one entry per CDR3 protein. The sample includes around 1.5 million distinct CDR3 sequences, almost 60% of them seen just once. Per germline, CDR1 LGHNA and CDR2 YNFKEQ. The V and J ends lost 3 bases and 7 bases respectively, with 21 bases between them. The CDR3 loop spans 17 amino acids. Comments on this clonotype: The antigen is undetermined.

The study drew donors from healthy Caucasian individuals in Russia aged roughly 6 to 95. This sequence was found in a young man in good health. The specimen sequenced was blood. The gene calls are TRBV4-2 and TRBJ1-4, with a weak D call TRBD1 (5 bases). The CDR3 nucleotides read TGTGCCAGCAGCCAGGATGGGACTCATACACGGGGTGAAAAACTGTTTTTT. It specifies CASSQDGTHTRGEKLFF.